Below, one T cell receptor (beta chain) is given with its context. What it binds is not known. For TCR beta, cDNA was produced by 5'RACE template switching with UMIs. TCRdb re-called the 5' RACE reads and shows each CDR3 protein once, DNA omitted. In total, the table holds under 500,000 distinct CDR3 sequences. This sample was included in a study of T cells expressing NK-cell markers. Findings and limits, study-wide: NKG2C+ dominant clonotypes from several donors made up roughly 1.0-7.0% of CD8+ T cells. Once again these clonotypes came out on top in the CD3+CD56-NKG2C+ fraction of a few donors.

CDR1 and CDR2 from the germline V gene are SGHTA and FQGNSA. This CDR3 spans 16 amino acids. Material: blood T cells: a sorted CD56 or NKG2C T cell subset, CD4+ or CD8+ T cells, or bulk PBMC T cells (not recorded which). The gene calls are TRBV7-2 and TRBJ2-5; TCRdb selects TRBD2, and the lack of DNA leaves this call unchecked. The TCR sequence derives from a woman aged 18 to 75 in good health. CDR3 loop: CASSRGTSGSRETQYF.